The 23 T cell receptor beta chains presented below share a single source sample, sequenced in a study of cytomegalovirus exposure and HLA in healthy donors. PCR was performed using 60 Vbeta and 13 Jbeta primers. The repertoire was sequenced with immunoSEQ multiplex PCR; TCRdb's copy has only in-frame clones and lacks some. The sample consists of 90,000 to 140,000 clones, less than 80% of them appearing once. The sample was PBMCs. These receptors all come from a man aged 30-40 years in good health and CMV-seronegative.

The CDR3 nucleotides are TGCGCCAGCAGCTTGGAGGGACAGACTAATGAAAAACTGTTTTTT. The encoded protein is CASSLEGQTNEKLFF. The chain is built from TRBV5-1 and TRBJ1-4; 7 bases map to TRBD1. The trim removed 0 bases at V and 2 bases at J, leaving 1 base unmatched. The CDR3 is 15 amino acids. Germline lookup yields CDR1 SGHRS and CDR2 YFSETQ. Full variable domain (outside the CDR3, taken from reference TRBV5-1 and TRBJ1-4): KAGVTQTPRYLIKTRGQQVTLSCSPISGHRSVSWYQQTPGQGLQFLFEYFSETQRNKGNFPGRFSGRQFSNSRSEMNVSTLELGDSALYLCASSLEGQTNEKLFFGSGTQLSVL.

This chain joins TRBV6-5 and TRBJ2-7; TRBD2 might be the D (6 bases). The CDR3 has 15 amino acids. Germline-derived CDR1 and CDR2 are MNHEY and SVGAGI. V lost 2 bases, J lost 2 bases, and 13 bases lay in between. CDR3 coding DNA: TGTGCCAGCAGTTACATAGCGGATCCGACCTACGAGCAGTACTTC. It is translated as CASSYIADPTYEQYF.

This clone was seen more than once but under ten times. This chain joins TRBV12-5 and TRBJ2-1; 10 bases are a match to TRBD2. This CDR3 contains 16 residues. In germline, CDR1 is LGHNT, CDR2 FRNRAP. V trimming: 4 bases; J trimming: 6 bases; junction bases outside the gene matches: 9. For the CDR3, the DNA is TGTGCTAGTGGTTCCCAGCGGGAGGGCGGGGTCAATGAGCAGTTCTTC. It codes for CASGSQREGGVNEQFF. Together with reference TRBV12-5 and TRBJ2-1, the CDR3 gives the full variable domain: DARVTQTPRHKVTEMGQEVTMRCQPILGHNTVFWYRQTMMQGLELLAYFRNRAPLDDSGMPKDRFSAEMPDATLATLKIQPSEPRDSAVYFCASGSQREGGVNEQFFGPGTRLTVL.

The chain combines TRBV9 with TRBJ1-2, with 8 positions matching TRBD1. Germline assignment: CDR1 SGDLS and CDR2 YYNGEE. The V and J ends lost 4 bases and 4 bases, in that order; junction bases with no gene match: 3. The CDR3 extends over 13 amino acids. The CDR3 loop reads CASSPTGAYGYTF. As DNA, the CDR3 is TGTGCCAGCAGCCCGACAGGGGCCTATGGCTACACCTTC. Together with reference TRBV9 and TRBJ1-2, the CDR3 gives the full variable domain: DSGVTQTPKHLITATGQRVTLRCSPRSGDLSVYWYQQSLDQGLQFLIQYYNGEERAKGNILERFSAQQFPDLHSELNLSSLELGDSALYFCASSPTGAYGYTFGSGTRLTVV.

This rearrangement joins TRBV19 to TRBJ1-3; tentative D call: TRBD1 (5 bases). Germline V gene lookup returns CDR1 LNHDA and CDR2 SQIVND (reference sequence). The CDR3 is 15 amino acids. Trimming pared 5 bases from V and 2 bases from J, leaving 13 bases between. The CDR3 DNA sequence: TGTGCCAGTAGTGCTGGACATACCCCTGGAAACACCATATATTTT. This translates into CASSAGHTPGNTIYF.

This chain links TRBV29-1 with TRBJ2-2; 7 nucleotides align to TRBD1. Trimming cost V 5 bases and J 1 base; bases outside gene matches: 4. Germline CDR1 reads SQVTM; CDR2 reads ANQGSEA. This CDR3 spans 14 amino acids. The CDR3 DNA reads TGCAGCGTTCTGACAGGGCAGAACACCGGGGAGCTGTTTTTT. Protein product: CSVLTGQNTGELFF.

The rearrangement uses TRBV15 and TRBJ2-7; D not certain. The CDR3 is 14 residues long. Per germline, CDR1 LNHNV and CDR2 YYDKDF (reference sequence). The V and J ends lost 0 bases and 2 bases respectively, with 8 bases between them. CDR3 in amino acids: CATSRDRVTYEQYF. In DNA, the CDR3 is TGTGCCACCAGCAGAGACCGGGTTACCTACGAGCAGTACTTC.

This clone has only one observation. This chain joins TRBV19 and TRBJ2-3, with TRBD2 identical over 13 bases. J was trimmed by 6 bases and V by 4 bases; bases with no gene match: 4. This CDR3 contains 15 residues. In germline, CDR1 is LNHDA, CDR2 SQIVND (reference sequence). In nucleotides, the CDR3 is TGTGCCAGTAGTAACGGACTAGCGGGAGTTGATACGCAGTATTTT. It is translated as CASSNGLAGVDTQYF.

The genes are TRBV4-3 and TRBJ2-5, with 8 bases identical to TRBD2. The germline V gene encodes CDR1 LGHNA and CDR2 YSLEER. The CDR3 runs to 16 residues. The V gene end was trimmed by 4 bases and the J gene end by 0 bases; junction bases not matched to a gene: 7. The CDR3 loop is CASSPAGGRYQETQYF. As DNA, the CDR3 is TGCGCCAGCAGCCCGGCGGGGGGCAGGTACCAAGAGACCCAGTACTTC.

This chain connects TRBV7-2 to TRBJ1-5; D gene uncertain. The CDR3 totals 14 residues. V shed 5 bases and J shed 0 bases, with 8 bases lying between them. Per the germline V gene, CDR1 is SGHTA and CDR2 is FQGNSA. The CDR3 is CASSPTGSNQPQHF. The DNA of the CDR3 is TGTGCCAGCAGCCCGACGGGTAGCAATCAGCCCCAGCATTTT.

This clone has just one count. V is TRBV5-1 and J is TRBJ2-5; 7 positions match TRBD2. J gave up 0 bases and V 0 bases, and 11 bases lay outside the gene matches. CDR3 length equals 18 residues. Germline V CDR1 and CDR2: SGHRS, YFSETQ. The CDR3 region is CASSLGLPRGRDQETQYF. CDR3 nucleotides: TGCGCCAGCAGCTTGGGGCTTCCTCGTGGGAGGGACCAAGAGACCCAGTACTTC.

The chain joins TRBV2 to TRBJ2-5; the match to TRBD1 covers 7 bases. This CDR3 has 14 amino acids. V was pared by 1 base and J by 4 bases, with 3 bases of the junction left unmatched. In germline, CDR1 is SNHLY, CDR2 FYNNEI. The CDR3 nucleotides read TGTGCCAGCAGTGAAGACAGGGGTTCAGAGACCCAGTACTTC. Protein product: CASSEDRGSETQYF.

DNA for the CDR3: TGTGCCAGCACCCGCGCGGGGTATGGGGAGACCCAGTACTTC. This codes for CASTRAGYGETQYF. The rearrangement links TRBV7-2 to TRBJ2-5; D might be TRBD2 (6 bases). CDR3 length: 14 residues. Germline V gene sequence: CDR1 SGHTA, CDR2 FQGNSA. V was trimmed by 7 bases and J by 5 bases, leaving 17 bases between them.

The chain joins TRBV28 to TRBJ1-4; D not resolved. The V end lost 3 bases, the J end lost 3 bases, and 8 bases lay between the germline ends. The CDR3 is 14 residues long. Looked up from germline, CDR1 is MDHEN and CDR2 is SYDVKM. The CDR3 loop reads CASSFPPSNEKLFF. The CDR3 DNA reads as TGTGCCAGCAGTTTCCCCCCTTCTAATGAAAAACTGTTTTTT.

The V call is TRBV27, the J call TRBJ2-4; D might be TRBD2 (5 bases). The length of the CDR3 is 14 residues. In germline, CDR1 is MNHEY, CDR2 SMNVEV (reference sequence). Trimming took off 2 bases at V and 3 bases at J, with 8 bases between the two ends. CDR3 DNA sequence: TGTGCCAGCAGTTTAGGAGGTTTCAAAAACATTCAGTACTTC. As protein: CASSLGGFKNIQYF.

The chain carries TRBV28 and TRBJ2-3, with D possibly being TRBD1 (6 bases). Trimming left V 2 bases short and J 0 bases short, with 12 bases between. Germline CDR1 is MDHEN and CDR2 is SYDVKM. This CDR3 spans 16 amino acids. CDR3 nucleotide sequence: TGTGCCAGCAGTTTACTGGACAGTTACAGCACAGATACGCAGTATTTT. The encoded protein is CASSLLDSYSTDTQYF.

The rearrangement uses TRBV19 and TRBJ1-5; D is ambiguous. Trimming removed 2 bases at V and 1 base at J, with 15 bases between. The CDR3 consists of 17 residues. The germline CDR1 and CDR2 sequences are LNHDA and SQIVND (reference sequence). The CDR3 nucleotides are TGTGCCAGTAGTATACTGACGGGGAGTTCGAGCAATCAGCCCCAGCATTTT. Translating gives CASSILTGSSSNQPQHF.

This chain's CDR3 is CASSEWGGALSHEQYF. For the CDR3, the DNA is TGTGCCAGCAGTGAATGGGGGGGGGCCCTCAGTCACGAGCAGTACTTC. The chain couples TRBV25-1 to TRBJ2-7; tentative D call: TRBD2 (7 bases). Per the germline V gene, CDR1 is MGHDK and CDR2 is SYGVNS. The ends were cut back, 1 base at V and 5 bases at J, with 18 bases in the middle. The CDR3 covers 16 residues.

The chain is built from TRBV7-6 and TRBJ2-2, with 8 bases matching TRBD2. This CDR3 is built from 16 residues. V lost 5 bases to trimming and J lost 5 bases; unmatched junction nucleotides: 10. Germline V gives CDR1 SGHVS, CDR2 FNYEAQ. In nucleotides, the CDR3 is TGTGCCAGCAGCCGGTGGACTAGCAGACAAACCGGGGAGCTGTTTTTT. Encoded protein: CASSRWTSRQTGELFF.

The CDR3 coding sequence is TGTGCCAGCAGTTCGACTAGCAGGGCGACCCAGTACTTC. Its protein product is CASSSTSRATQYF. This chain uses TRBV27 with TRBJ2-5; TRBD2 matches 7 bases. Trimming took 4 bases from V and 7 from J; bases not matched to a gene: 6. Germline CDR1 is MNHEY and CDR2 is SMNVEV (reference sequence). The CDR3 runs 13 residues.

The chain joins TRBV2 to TRBJ2-3; 9 bases line up with TRBD2. The germline V gene encodes CDR1 SNHLY and CDR2 FYNNEI. The CDR3 has 17 residues. With 3 bases clipped from V and 4 bases from J, the junction kept 11 bases outside the gene matches. The CDR3 sequence is CASSDLSLAGESDTQYF. The CDR3 DNA reads TGTGCCAGCAGTGATTTGAGTTTAGCGGGAGAATCAGATACGCAGTATTTT.

The rearrangement joins TRBV4-1 to TRBJ2-1, with unresolved D. In germline, CDR1 is MGHRA, CDR2 YSYEKL. The V end was cut by 0 bases, the J end by 4 bases, with 13 bases between. CDR3 length: 16 amino acids. Here the CDR3 reads CASSQDGSHQYNEQFF. The CDR3 DNA reads TGCGCCAGCAGCCAAGATGGCTCCCACCAATACAATGAGCAGTTCTTC.

The rearrangement links TRBV7-2 to TRBJ1-6; no clear D gene. The V gene's germline CDR1 is SGHTA and CDR2 FQGNSA. The CDR3 has 13 residues. Between the trimmed V and J ends, which lost 5 bases and 10 bases, there was a span of 12 bases. CDR3 sequence (DNA): TGTGCCAGCAGCCCGCGGGTGTCCTCACCCCTCCACTTT. This codes for CASSPRVSSPLHF.